This T cell receptor beta chain came from a study of blood T cell repertoires in COVID-19. Study-level information: Sources were T cells, B-cell-depleted T cells, or PBMCs; the material itself was cDNA or gDNA.

V lost 10 bases, J lost 0 bases, and 8 bases stayed unmatched. The CDR3 length is 14 residues. Assay used: immunoSEQ multiplex PCR; TCRdb lists only in-frame clones, some missing. This sample yields under 400,000 clones, of which more than 70% are seen a single time; about 10% belongs to the top ten. Seattle patients were enrolled during active infection and followed longitudinally. This chain uses TRBV6-7 with TRBJ2-7; 8 nucleotides match TRBD2. TRBV6-7 is recorded as an ORF, its role being uncertain. Sequencing was carried out using peripheral blood. This receptor was taken from a woman aged 30 to 39 with COVID-19, enrolled during active disease. CDR3 sequence (DNA): TGTGCCACCAGAGCTAGCGGGTACTCCTACGAGCAGTACTTC. As protein: CATRASGYSYEQYF.